This is a list of T cell receptor beta chains from one sample in a study of immune heterogeneity within non-small cell lung tumors. Via MiXCR, TCRdb re-called the multiplex PCR reads, giving one row per CDR3 protein. This table holds 1,700 or so distinct CDR3 sequences, roughly half found once. The material sequenced was lung tumor tissue. The source is a man between 60 and 75 years old with non-small cell lung cancer. Each CDR3 is given with its conserved first and last residue. Each record gives: D gene, clone size, V gene, J gene, CDR3 DNA, CDR3 protein. D genes are given only for firm matches. Clone size appears in some rows only: once, few, many, or a class for an expanded clone.

D: -; size: few; V: TRBV5-1; J: TRBJ1-3; DNA: TGCGCCAGCAGCTTAAGGGAGGGAGGTTATGACTCTGGAAACACCATATATTTT; CDR3: CASSLREGGYDSGNTIYF
D: -; size: few; V: TRBV4-1; J: TRBJ1-1; DNA: TGCGCCAGCAGCTCAGGGTACGGGAACACTGAAGCTTTCTTT; CDR3: CASSSGYGNTEAFF
D: -; size: -; V: TRBV18; J: TRBJ2-5; DNA: TGTGCCAGCTCACCACTGCGAGATACCCAGTACTTC; CDR3: CASSPLRDTQYF
D: -; size: -; V: TRBV28; J: TRBJ1-2; DNA: TGTGCCAGCATTCCGAGGGGGGGCCGGGATGGCTACACCTTC; CDR3: CASIPRGGRDGYTF
D: -; size: once; V: TRBV6-1; J: TRBJ2-7; DNA: TGTGCCAGCAGTGAATACCTCAGGGCCTACGAGCAGTACTTC; CDR3: CASSEYLRAYEQYF
D: TRBD2; size: -; V: TRBV13; J: TRBJ2-3; DNA: TGTGCCAGCAGATTACGGACTAGCGGGACAACAGATACGCAGTATTTT; CDR3: CASRLRTSGTTDTQYF
D: -; size: few; V: TRBV7-3; J: TRBJ2-1; DNA: TGTGCCAGCAGTTTAACCCCCGATTCCTACAATGAGCAGTTCTTC; CDR3: CASSLTPDSYNEQFF
D: -; size: -; V: TRBV5-1; J: TRBJ1-3; DNA: TGCGCCAGCAGCCTGATGGGGTTGGAAGGAAACACCATATATTTT; CDR3: CASSLMGLEGNTIYF
D: -; size: -; V: TRBV20-1; J: TRBJ1-6; DNA: TGCAGTGCGCCGGACAGCTCCTATAATTCACCCCTCCACTTT; CDR3: CSAPDSSYNSPLHF
D: -; size: -; V: TRBV20-1; J: TRBJ2-1; DNA: TGCAGTGCTAGTGTGGGTAATTTGAACAATGAGCAGTTCTTC; CDR3: CSASVGNLNNEQFF
D: -; size: -; V: TRBV2; J: TRBJ1-5; DNA: TGTGCCAGCAGTGGTGGCTATGGGGGAAGTCAGCCCCAGCATTTT; CDR3: CASSGGYGGSQPQHF
D: TRBD2; size: -; V: TRBV28; J: TRBJ2-2; DNA: TGTGCCAGCAGTTCCATTGGGGGTAGCGGGAGGGCCGGCGGGGAGCTGTTTTTT; CDR3: CASSSIGGSGRAGGELFF
D: TRBD2; size: -; V: TRBV28; J: TRBJ2-1; DNA: TGTGCCAGCTCTTCCCCCCGGGCGCTAGCGGGTGAGCAGTTCTTC; CDR3: CASSSPRALAGEQFF
D: -; size: few; V: TRBV19; J: TRBJ2-1; DNA: TGTGCCAGTAGTACCGACCAGGGTAGGATGGCCTACAATGAGCAGTTCTTC; CDR3: CASSTDQGRMAYNEQFF
D: -; size: -; V: TRBV2; J: TRBJ2-2; DNA: TGTGCCAGCAGTGACCATGGGGGCGGGGAGCTGTTTTTT; CDR3: CASSDHGGGELFF
D: -; size: large; V: TRBV10-1; J: TRBJ2-7; DNA: TGCGCCAGCAGTCCCGGGACCGTGGGGGAGCAGTACTTC; CDR3: CASSPGTVGEQYF
D: -; size: few; V: TRBV2; J: TRBJ1-1; DNA: TGTGCCAGCAGTGATGGGTCAGTCTTGCCCTCTGGAGCTTTCTTT; CDR3: CASSDGSVLPSGAFF
D: -; size: few; V: TRBV6-1; J: TRBJ1-5; DNA: TGTGCCAGCAGCCGGGCTCGCGGGGGTCCCAATCAGCCCCAGCATTTT; CDR3: CASSRARGGPNQPQHF
D: -; size: few; V: TRBV20-1; J: TRBJ1-5; DNA: TGCAGTGCTAGAAGCGGGGCCCAGCCCCAGCATTTT; CDR3: CSARSGAQPQHF
D: TRBD1; size: few; V: TRBV6-1; J: TRBJ1-5; DNA: TGTGCCAGCAATAACGACAGGGCAAGGCCCCAGCATTTT; CDR3: CASNNDRARPQHF
D: -; size: few; V: TRBV11-3; J: TRBJ2-2; DNA: TGTGCCAGCAGCTTCCCAGGGGCGCGGACCACCGGGGAGCTGTTTTTT; CDR3: CASSFPGARTTGELFF
D: TRBD1; size: few; V: TRBV13; J: TRBJ1-4; DNA: TGTGCCAGCAGCCCCCGCGGGGACAGGGGGCCGGGGGAAAAACTGTTTTTT; CDR3: CASSPRGDRGPGEKLFF
D: -; size: large; V: TRBV24-1; J: TRBJ2-1; DNA: TGTGCCACCAGTGATTTGTTCCACAGGGTTCGACTAGCCCGCTCCTACAATGAGCAGTTCTTC; CDR3: CATSDLFHRVRLARSYNEQFF
D: TRBD2; size: -; V: TRBV15; J: TRBJ2-1; DNA: TGTGCCACCAGCAGAGGACTAGCGGTCTACAATGAGCAGTTCTTC; CDR3: CATSRGLAVYNEQFF
D: -; size: few; V: TRBV27; J: TRBJ1-1; DNA: TGTGCCAGCAGTCTCCTTGCGGGTCCCGAAGCTTTCTTT; CDR3: CASSLLAGPEAFF
D: TRBD1; size: -; V: TRBV10-3; J: TRBJ2-5; DNA: TGTGCCATCAGTGAGTTTGGGACAGTGCAAGAGACCCAGTACTTC; CDR3: CAISEFGTVQETQYF
D: TRBD1; size: few; V: TRBV11-2; J: TRBJ1-1; DNA: TGTGCCAGCAGCTCCCAGGGGGGTACTGAAGCTTTCTTT; CDR3: CASSSQGGTEAFF
D: -; size: once; V: TRBV12-3/TRBV12-4; J: TRBJ2-7; DNA: TGTGCCAGCAGTTTATGGCCGACGTACTACGAGCAGTACTTC; CDR3: CASSLWPTYYEQYF
D: TRBD2; size: few; V: TRBV19; J: TRBJ2-3; DNA: TGTGCCAGTGGGACTAGCGGGAATCCAGATACGCAGTATTTT; CDR3: CASGTSGNPDTQYF
D: TRBD2; size: -; V: TRBV3-1; J: TRBJ2-1; DNA: TGTGCCAGCGAAGGGAGGGCGGGAGGGTGGTTACGACATGAGCAGTTCTTC; CDR3: CASEGRAGGWLRHEQFF
D: -; size: -; V: TRBV29-1; J: TRBJ2-1; DNA: TGCAGCGTTGAAGGGACAGATTACAATGAGCAGTTCTTC; CDR3: CSVEGTDYNEQFF
D: -; size: -; V: TRBV18; J: TRBJ2-3; DNA: TGTGCCAGCTCACCAAATCAAATGGATAGCACAGATACGCAGTATTTT; CDR3: CASSPNQMDSTDTQYF
D: -; size: few; V: TRBV3-1; J: TRBJ1-2; DNA: TGTGCCAGCAGCCCCCGGGATCGATATGGCTACACCTTC; CDR3: CASSPRDRYGYTF
D: -; size: few; V: TRBV19; J: TRBJ1-2; DNA: TGTGCCAGTAGGAAAGAGATTACTAACTATGGCTACACCTTC; CDR3: CASRKEITNYGYTF
D: -; size: -; V: TRBV24-1; J: TRBJ2-1; DNA: TGTGCCACCAGTGATTTGGTGGAGCAGTTCTTC; CDR3: CATSDLVEQFF
D: TRBD2; size: few; V: TRBV27; J: TRBJ2-1; DNA: TGTGCCAGCAGTACTGCCGGGACTAGGAGCTACAATGAGCAGTTCTTC; CDR3: CASSTAGTRSYNEQFF
D: TRBD1; size: -; V: TRBV9; J: TRBJ1-3; DNA: TGTGCCAGCAGCACCCAAGACAGGGACTCTGGAAACACCATATATTTT; CDR3: CASSTQDRDSGNTIYF
D: -; size: few; V: TRBV20-1; J: TRBJ1-4; DNA: TGCAGTGCTAGAGCACGCGCGGAAAAACTGTTTTTT; CDR3: CSARARAEKLFF
D: -; size: -; V: TRBV12-3/TRBV12-4; J: TRBJ1-5; DNA: TGTGCCAGCAGTGTGACATGGAGTCGGCCCCAGCATTTT; CDR3: CASSVTWSRPQHF
D: TRBD1; size: -; V: TRBV20-1; J: TRBJ1-4; DNA: TGCAGTGCTAGACCCGGGACAGCTAATGAAAAACTGTTTTTT; CDR3: CSARPGTANEKLFF
D: -; size: -; V: TRBV11-2; J: TRBJ2-4; DNA: TGTGCCAGCAGCTTATCCAGGGGAGGACTGCTAGCCAAAAACATTCAGTACTTC; CDR3: CASSLSRGGLLAKNIQYF
D: -; size: -; V: TRBV28; J: TRBJ1-2; DNA: TGTGCCAGCAGTGACAGGCAGAGCGGCTACACCTTC; CDR3: CASSDRQSGYTF
D: TRBD1; size: -; V: TRBV19; J: TRBJ2-1; DNA: TGTGCCAGTAGTCACGGGACAGGGGGGAATGAGCAGTTCTTC; CDR3: CASSHGTGGNEQFF
D: -; size: few; V: TRBV30; J: TRBJ1-2; DNA: TGTGCCTGGAGTGTACAGGCACTATCTCCTATTGGCTACACCTTC; CDR3: CAWSVQALSPIGYTF
D: TRBD1; size: few; V: TRBV9; J: TRBJ2-7; DNA: TGTGCCAGCAGCGGTTCCGGGACAGCTCCCTACGAGCAGTACTTC; CDR3: CASSGSGTAPYEQYF
D: -; size: -; V: TRBV20-1; J: TRBJ2-3; DNA: TGCAGTGCTAGGTCGGGGGGCTACACAGATACGCAGTATTTT; CDR3: CSARSGGYTDTQYF
D: -; size: -; V: TRBV3-1; J: TRBJ2-3; DNA: TGTGCCAGCAGCCAAGGGACAGATACGCAGTATTTT; CDR3: CASSQGTDTQYF
D: TRBD2; size: -; V: TRBV20-1; J: TRBJ2-1; DNA: TGCAGTGCTAAGGCGGGAGCAGGTGAGCAGTTCTTC; CDR3: CSAKAGAGEQFF
D: -; size: -; V: TRBV19; J: TRBJ2-7; DNA: TGTGCCAGTAGTATACCGGCGACGTTGAACCATGGCGAGCAGTACTTC; CDR3: CASSIPATLNHGEQYF
D: -; size: -; V: TRBV7-8; J: TRBJ1-6; DNA: TGTGCCAGCAGCTTATCCAGGAGCTCCTATAATTCACCCCTCCACTTT; CDR3: CASSLSRSSYNSPLHF
D: -; size: -; V: TRBV28; J: TRBJ2-3; DNA: TGTGCCAGCAGTTTAGGCATCTCTAGCACAGATACGCAGTATTTT; CDR3: CASSLGISSTDTQYF
D: TRBD1; size: -; V: TRBV7-8; J: TRBJ1-2; DNA: TGTGCCAGCAGCCAGACAGGGGGTAACTATGGCTACACCTTC; CDR3: CASSQTGGNYGYTF